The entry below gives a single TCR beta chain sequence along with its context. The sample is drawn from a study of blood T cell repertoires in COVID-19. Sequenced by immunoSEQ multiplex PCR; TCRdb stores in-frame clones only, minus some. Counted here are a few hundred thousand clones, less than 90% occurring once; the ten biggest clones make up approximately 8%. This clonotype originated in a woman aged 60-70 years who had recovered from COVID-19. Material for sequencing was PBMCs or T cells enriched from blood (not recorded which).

CDR3 sequence (DNA): TGTGCCAGCTCAAACGAGGACAGGGGGCTTGCTTTCTTT. Encoded protein: CASSNEDRGLAFF. The rearrangement uses TRBV18 and TRBJ1-1; 11 positions agree with TRBD1. Germline trimming cut 5 bases from V and 11 bases from J; bases unmatched to any gene: 7. This CDR3 has 13 amino acids. Per germline, CDR1 KGHSH and CDR2 LQKENI. The whole variable domain, filled in from reference TRBV18 and TRBJ1-1, reads NAGVMQNPRHLVRRRGQEARLRCSPMKGHSHVYWYRQLPEEGLKFMVYLQKENIIDESGMPKERFSAEFPKEGPSILRIQQVVRGDSAAYFCASSNEDRGLAFFGQGTRLTVV.